Shown below are 24 T cell receptor beta chains from a single sample sequenced in a study of blood T cell repertoires in COVID-19 (TCRdb year 2020). Libraries were constructed by the immunoSEQ multiplex PCR assay. This is the immuneACCESS table as TCRdb keeps it, with only in-frame sequences that have V and J called. A part of the clones is gone; compared with another copy, unresolved V genes explain less than half, and the rest is unexplained. This sample lists about 89,000 clones; 75% to 95% were detected once. The ten largest clones represent around 2.3% of the sample. Sequencing was performed on peripheral blood. These receptors were taken from a human donor with active COVID-19. The donor label of this sample is uncertain.

This chain connects TRBV7-3 to TRBJ2-1; D unclear. Deletions cut 0 bases from V and 10 bases from J, with 10 bases between. CDR1 and CDR2 (germline): SGHTA, FQGTGA. The CDR3 is 13 amino acids. This CDR3 is CASSLTRVGEQFF. DNA of the CDR3: TGTGCCAGCAGCTTAACGAGAGTGGGCGAGCAGTTCTTC.

The V gene is TRBV9, the J gene TRBJ2-7; D possibly corresponds to TRBD1 (5 bases). Germline assignment: CDR1 SGDLS and CDR2 YYNGEE. There are 14 residues in the CDR3. Trimming took 0 bases from V and 3 from J, leaving 10 bases between them. This CDR3 reads CASSVASGNYEQYF. CDR3 nucleotides: TGTGCCAGCAGCGTAGCTTCAGGGAACTACGAGCAGTACTTC.

The J gene is TRBJ1-1, the V gene TRBV6-2 or TRBV6-3; 8 nucleotides agree with TRBD1. This CDR3 region has 17 residues. The germline CDR1 and CDR2 sequences are MNHEY and SVGEGT. V trimming: 2 bases; J trimming: 0 bases; junction bases outside the gene matches: 8. The CDR3 coding sequence is TGTGCCAGCAGTTACCCGACAGGGGACCCGATGAACACTGAAGCTTTCTTT. Translation: CASSYPTGDPMNTEAFF.

This chain joins TRBV7-9 and TRBJ1-1; D might be TRBD1 (5 bases). The germline V gene has CDR1 SEHNR and CDR2 FQNEAQ (reference sequence). This CDR3 has 13 residues. V was clipped by 5 bases and J by 1 base, with 8 bases between them. CDR3 bases: TGTGCCAGCAGCGCCGGACAGAACACTGAAGCTTTCTTT. Its translation: CASSAGQNTEAFF.

In this sample, this clone turned up once. The chain is built from TRBV25-1 and TRBJ2-2; D unclear. Per the germline V gene, CDR1 is MGHDK and CDR2 is SYGVNS. The length of the CDR3 is 11 residues. The V end lost 2 bases, the J end lost 7 bases, and 2 bases lay between the germline ends. CDR3 region: CASSEHGELFF. The CDR3 nucleotides read TGTGCCAGCAGTGAACACGGGGAGCTGTTTTTT.

The chain couples TRBV20-1 to TRBJ2-5, with D possibly matching TRBD2 (7 bases). There are 13 residues in the CDR3. Trimming cost V 3 bases and J 1 base, with 9 bases left between them. The germline V gene encodes CDR1 DFQATT and CDR2 SNEGSKA (reference sequence). CDR3 DNA sequence: TGCAGTGCTAGTCGGGGGGCCCAAGAGACCCAGTACTTC. Residues: CSASRGAQETQYF.

The chain links TRBV28 to TRBJ2-3; 8 positions agree with TRBD2. The length of the CDR3 is 19 residues. Germline V CDR1 and CDR2: MDHEN, SYDVKM. After removal of 3 bases from V and 2 bases from J, the junction contained 16 bases not matched to a gene. The CDR3 DNA sequence: TGTGCCAGCAGTTTCCTCAGAACCTCGTCGGGGGGGCTCACAGATACGCAGTATTTT. Translating gives CASSFLRTSSGGLTDTQYF.

The chain joins TRBV7-2 to TRBJ2-1; 9 bases align to TRBD2. Germline assignment: CDR1 SGHTA and CDR2 FQGNSA. The CDR3 is 16 amino acids. The trim removed 6 bases at V and 5 bases at J, leaving 11 bases unmatched. Here the CDR3 reads CASSSTGTSFHNEQFF. CDR3 DNA: TGTGCCAGCAGTTCAACCGGGACTAGCTTCCACAATGAGCAGTTCTTC.

The chain employs TRBV4-3 and TRBJ2-2; 10 bases align to TRBD2. The CDR3 length is 16 residues. Germline CDR1 LGHNA, CDR2 YSLEER. Trimming at V came to 2 bases and at J to 2 bases, leaving 2 bases not matched to a gene. The chain's CDR3 is CASSQLLAGNTGELFF. The CDR3 nucleotides are TGCGCCAGCAGCCAATTACTAGCGGGAAACACCGGGGAGCTGTTTTTT.

This clone was counted once. The chain uses TRBV7-2 and TRBJ2-7; D not resolved. The V and J ends lost 1 base and 4 bases respectively, with 8 bases between them. The germline gives CDR1 SGHTA, CDR2 FQGNSA. This CDR3 spans 13 amino acids. The chain's CDR3 is CASSLEYIYEQYF. CDR3 DNA sequence: TGTGCCAGCAGCTTAGAGTACATATACGAGCAGTACTTC.

The chain couples TRBV7-9 to TRBJ1-2; 7 bases map to TRBD1. Germline V gives CDR1 SEHNR, CDR2 FQNEAQ (reference sequence). This CDR3 contains 14 residues. The ends lost 3 bases at V and 4 bases at J; junction bases unmatched: 5. In DNA, the CDR3 is TGTGCCAGCAGCTTTTCGACAGGGACCTATGGCTACACCTTC. As protein: CASSFSTGTYGYTF.

The genes are TRBV4-1 and TRBJ2-7; 10 bases align to TRBD1. Trimming cost V 4 bases and J 1 base; bases outside gene matches: 4. The germline gives CDR1 MGHRA, CDR2 YSYEKL. This CDR3 is built from 15 residues. CDR3 DNA sequence: TGCGCCAGCAGCCCCCCGGGACAGGGGTCCTACGAGCAGTACTTC. Residues: CASSPPGQGSYEQYF.

V and J are TRBV10-3 and TRBJ1-2; D is uncertain. With 7 bases removed from V and 8 bases from J, the gap between germline ends came to 14 bases. The V gene's germline CDR1 is ENHRY and CDR2 SYGVKD. The CDR3 has 12 residues. The CDR3: CAITDGPGGYTF. The CDR3 nucleotides are TGTGCCATCACCGACGGTCCCGGGGGCTACACCTTC.

The chain carries TRBV9 and TRBJ2-3; no clear D. Germline values: CDR1 SGDLS, CDR2 YYNGEE. CDR3 length equals 15 residues. V lost 2 bases and J lost 4, with 14 bases in between. In nucleotides, the CDR3 is TGTGCCAGCAGCGTTCTAGAAGGAGTGGCAGATACGCAGTATTTT. Translated, it gives CASSVLEGVADTQYF.

The genes are TRBV2 and TRBJ2-1; TRBD2 might be the D (6 bases). Germline V CDR1 and CDR2: SNHLY, FYNNEI. The V end was cut by 9 bases, the J end by 3 bases, with 12 bases between. The CDR3 totals 13 residues. The CDR3 region is CASRGLLYNEQFF. CDR3 bases: TGTGCCAGTCGGGGGTTACTCTACAATGAGCAGTTCTTC. The full variable domain, rest sourced from reference TRBV2 and TRBJ2-1, is EPEVTQTPSHQVTQMGQEVILRCVPISNHLYFYWYRQILGQKVEFLVSFYNNEISEKSEIFDDQFSVERPDGSNFTLKIRSTKLEDSAMYFCASRGLLYNEQFFGPGTRLTVL.

The chain uses TRBV7-8 and TRBJ1-1, with 10 bases fitting TRBD1. From germline, CDR1 is SGHVS and CDR2 FQNEAQ. The CDR3 totals 13 residues. V lost 5 bases to trimming and J lost 5 bases; unmatched junction nucleotides: 2. CDR3 DNA sequence: TGTGCCAGCAGCGGGGACAGGGGAACTGAAGCTTTCTTT. It codes for CASSGDRGTEAFF.

The chain employs TRBV6-1 and TRBJ1-2, with D possibly TRBD1 on 5 matching bases. The CDR3 length is 17 residues. Germline assignment: CDR1 MNHNS and CDR2 SASEGT. Deletions cut 3 bases from V and 2 bases from J, with 19 bases between. In nucleotides, the CDR3 is TGTGCCAGCAGTGAGGGGGGTCTAAGGAAGCTCAACTATGGCTACACCTTC. Amino acid sequence: CASSEGGLRKLNYGYTF.

The CDR3 nucleotides are TGTGCCACCAGTGATTCTAGCAGGGGAGACGAGCAGTACTTC. This codes for CATSDSSRGDEQYF. The J gene is TRBJ2-7, the V gene TRBV24-1; a weak D match, TRBD1 (6 bases). This CDR3 has 14 residues. V gave up 2 bases and J gave up 5 bases, with 12 bases separating them. Germline CDR1 and CDR2: KGHDR and SFDVKD.

V gene TRBV6-5 combines with J gene TRBJ2-1, with D perhaps matching TRBD2 (6 bases). There are 13 residues in the CDR3. Germline loops: CDR1 MNHEY, CDR2 SVGAGI. Trimming cost V 8 bases and J 9 bases, with 17 bases left between them. Here the CDR3 DNA reads TGTGCCAGCCTGGCCCTACCCGGGGGTGAGCAGTTCTTC. The encoded protein is CASLALPGGEQFF.

This chain links TRBV4-3 with TRBJ2-3, with TRBD2 matching 8 bases. CDR3 length: 17 residues. V lost 1 base to trimming and J lost 0 bases; unmatched junction nucleotides: 6. Germline V gene sequence: CDR1 LGHNA, CDR2 YSLEER. In DNA, the CDR3 is TGCGCCAGCAGCCAAGGAAAGCGGGGGACTAGCACAGATACGCAGTATTTT. Protein sequence: CASSQGKRGTSTDTQYF.

The chain employs TRBV6-5 and TRBJ2-1; 7 nucleotides match TRBD2. Per the germline V gene, CDR1 is MNHEY and CDR2 is SVGAGI. The CDR3 length is 15 residues. After removal of 5 bases from V and 10 bases from J, the junction contained 14 bases not matched to a gene. DNA of the CDR3: TGTGCCAGCAGTCCCACCCCGGAGGGAGGGCGGGAGCAGTTCTTC. This codes for CASSPTPEGGREQFF.

The chain links TRBV4-2 to TRBJ1-5; 7 bases map to TRBD1. Germline-derived CDR1 and CDR2 are LGHNA and YNFKEQ. The CDR3 is 14 residues long. J gave up 4 bases and V 0 bases, and 0 bases lay outside the gene matches. Here the CDR3 reads CASSQEQGNQPQHF. CDR3 nucleotides: TGTGCCAGCAGCCAAGAACAGGGGAATCAGCCCCAGCATTTT.

V and J are TRBV5-1 and TRBJ1-1; D is possibly TRBD1 (5 bases). The CDR3 extends over 14 amino acids. The V and J ends lost 7 bases and 0 bases respectively, with 13 bases between them. Per the germline V gene, CDR1 is SGHRS and CDR2 is YFSETQ. The CDR3 sequence: CASGTGSLNTEAFF. CDR3 in DNA: TGCGCCAGCGGGACTGGTAGCTTGAACACTGAAGCTTTCTTT.

Only a few counts were recorded for this clone. The chain joins TRBV6-5 to TRBJ1-3; a possible D gene is TRBD1 (5 bases). V lost 0 bases to trimming and J lost 2 bases, with 5 bases between them. The CDR3 consists of 14 residues. Germline assignment: CDR1 MNHEY and CDR2 SVGAGI. CDR3 in amino acids: CASSYSGPGNTIYF. In DNA form, the CDR3 reads TGTGCCAGCAGTTACTCGGGGCCTGGAAACACCATATATTTT.